This T cell receptor beta chain was sequenced for a study of T-cell reconstitution after alpha-beta-depleted transplantation in children. Study-level findings and limits: T-cell counts and diversity at one year post-transplant came mainly from newly produced T cells.

In this sample, this clonotype turned up many times. Its matching antigen is unknown. This sample's TCRbeta library carried unique molecular identifier barcodes. In TCRdb, the PCR reads were re-called with MiXCR into one record per CDR3 protein. The data show 480,000 or so distinct CDR3 sequences, with about 11% seen just once and 2% held by the top ten. Trimming pared 5 bases from V and 5 bases from J, leaving 10 bases between. From germline, CDR1 is SNHLY and CDR2 FYNNEI. The length of the CDR3 is 12 residues. Sequenced here: PBMCs, sampled before TCRalphabeta/CD19-depleted stem cell transplant. The rearrangement links TRBV2 to TRBJ2-7, with D unresolved. This TCR derives from a child younger than 10 with inherited bone marrow failure, due to receive a stem cell transplant. The CDR3 sequence: CASSQTSNEQYF. The DNA of the CDR3 is TGTGCCAGCAGTCAGACTTCAAACGAGCAGTACTTC. The full variable domain, its missing parts supplied by reference TRBV2 and TRBJ2-7, is EPEVTQTPSHQVTQMGQEVILRCVPISNHLYFYWYRQILGQKVEFLVSFYNNEISEKSEIFDDQFSVERPDGSNFTLKIRSTKLEDSAMYFCASSQTSNEQYFGPGTRLTVT.